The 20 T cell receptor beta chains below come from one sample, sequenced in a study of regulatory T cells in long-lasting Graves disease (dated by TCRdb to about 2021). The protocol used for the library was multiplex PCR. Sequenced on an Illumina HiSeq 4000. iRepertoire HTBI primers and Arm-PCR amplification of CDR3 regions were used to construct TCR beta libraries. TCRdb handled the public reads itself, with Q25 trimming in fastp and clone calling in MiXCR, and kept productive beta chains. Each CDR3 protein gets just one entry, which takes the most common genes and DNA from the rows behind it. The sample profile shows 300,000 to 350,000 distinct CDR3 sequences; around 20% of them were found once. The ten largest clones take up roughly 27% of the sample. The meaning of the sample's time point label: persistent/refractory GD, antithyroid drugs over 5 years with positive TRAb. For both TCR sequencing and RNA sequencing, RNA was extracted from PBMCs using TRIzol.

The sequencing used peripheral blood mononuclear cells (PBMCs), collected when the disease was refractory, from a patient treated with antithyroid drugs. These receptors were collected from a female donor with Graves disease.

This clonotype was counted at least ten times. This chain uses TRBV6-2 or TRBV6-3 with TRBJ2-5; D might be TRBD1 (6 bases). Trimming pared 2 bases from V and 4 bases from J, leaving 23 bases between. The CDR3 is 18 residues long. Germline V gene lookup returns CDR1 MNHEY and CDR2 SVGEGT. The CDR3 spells CASSYSLPQGTKGETQYF. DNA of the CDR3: TGTGCCAGCAGTTACAGTCTTCCACAGGGAACCAAAGGAGAGACCCAGTACTTC.

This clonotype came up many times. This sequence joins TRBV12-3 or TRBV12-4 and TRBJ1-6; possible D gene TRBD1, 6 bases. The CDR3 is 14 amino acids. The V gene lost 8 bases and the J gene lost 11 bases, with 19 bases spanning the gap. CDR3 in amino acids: CASSSVVRGAPLHF. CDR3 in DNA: TGTGCCAGCTCTTCGGTCGTCAGGGGTGCACCCCTCCACTTT.

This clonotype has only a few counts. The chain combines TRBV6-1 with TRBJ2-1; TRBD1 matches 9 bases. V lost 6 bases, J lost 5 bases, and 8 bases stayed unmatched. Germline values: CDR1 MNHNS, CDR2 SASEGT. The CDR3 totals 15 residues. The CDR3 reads CASRNGTGYHNEQFF. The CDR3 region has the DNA TGTGCCAGCAGAAACGGGACAGGGTATCACAATGAGCAGTTCTTC.

The CDR3 protein is CSARPTGGNLNYGYTF. The CDR3 DNA reads TGCAGTGCTAGACCGACAGGGGGGAACTTGAACTATGGCTACACCTTC. The J gene is TRBJ1-2, the V gene TRBV20-1; 9 bases match TRBD1. Germline trimming cut 2 bases from V and 2 bases from J; bases unmatched to any gene: 9. The V gene's germline CDR1 is DFQATT and CDR2 SNEGSKA (reference sequence). This CDR3 has 16 amino acids.

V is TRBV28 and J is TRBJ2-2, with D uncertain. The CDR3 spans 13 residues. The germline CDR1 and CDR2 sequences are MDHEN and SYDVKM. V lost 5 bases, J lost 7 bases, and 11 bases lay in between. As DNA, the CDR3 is TGTGCCAGCAGTCCCCCCGACTTCGGGGAGCTGTTTTTT. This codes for CASSPPDFGELFF.

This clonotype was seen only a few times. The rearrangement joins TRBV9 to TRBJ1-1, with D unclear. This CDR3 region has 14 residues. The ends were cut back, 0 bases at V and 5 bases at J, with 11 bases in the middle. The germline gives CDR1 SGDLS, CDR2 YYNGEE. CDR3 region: CASSVGATSTEAFF. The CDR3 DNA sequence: TGTGCCAGCAGCGTAGGTGCTACCTCAACTGAAGCTTTCTTT.

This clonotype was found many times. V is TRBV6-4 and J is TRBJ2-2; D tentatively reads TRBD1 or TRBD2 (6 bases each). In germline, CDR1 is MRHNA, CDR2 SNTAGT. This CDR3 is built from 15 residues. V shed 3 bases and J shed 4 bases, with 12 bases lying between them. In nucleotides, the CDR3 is TGTGCCAGCAGTGAGGAGGGGGAAGGCACCGGGGAGCTGTTTTTT. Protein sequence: CASSEEGEGTGELFF.

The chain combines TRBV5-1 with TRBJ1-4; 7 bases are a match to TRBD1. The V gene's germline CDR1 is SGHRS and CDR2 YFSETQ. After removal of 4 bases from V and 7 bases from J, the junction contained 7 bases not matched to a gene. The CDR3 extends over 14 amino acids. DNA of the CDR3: TGCGCCAGCAGCACCGGGACAGATATTGAAAAACTGTTTTTT. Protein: CASSTGTDIEKLFF.

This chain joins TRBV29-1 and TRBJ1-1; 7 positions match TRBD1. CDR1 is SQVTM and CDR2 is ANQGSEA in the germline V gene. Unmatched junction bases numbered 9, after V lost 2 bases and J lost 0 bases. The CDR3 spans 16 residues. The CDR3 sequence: CSVENLWDSMNTEAFF. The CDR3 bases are TGCAGCGTTGAAAACCTTTGGGACAGTATGAACACTGAAGCTTTCTTT.

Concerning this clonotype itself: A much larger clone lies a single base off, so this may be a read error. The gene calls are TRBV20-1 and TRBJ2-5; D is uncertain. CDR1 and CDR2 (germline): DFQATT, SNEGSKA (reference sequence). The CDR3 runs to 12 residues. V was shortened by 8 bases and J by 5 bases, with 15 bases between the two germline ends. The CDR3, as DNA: TGCAGTACTACGAATCACCGGGAGACCCAGTACTTC. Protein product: CSTTNHRETQYF.

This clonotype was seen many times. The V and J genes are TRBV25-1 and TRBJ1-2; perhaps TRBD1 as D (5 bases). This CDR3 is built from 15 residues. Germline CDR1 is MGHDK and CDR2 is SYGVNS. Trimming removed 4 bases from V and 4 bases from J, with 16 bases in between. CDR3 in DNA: TGTGCCAGCAGTGTGTCAGGGCGTCTCTTCTATGGCTACACCTTC. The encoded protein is CASSVSGRLFYGYTF.

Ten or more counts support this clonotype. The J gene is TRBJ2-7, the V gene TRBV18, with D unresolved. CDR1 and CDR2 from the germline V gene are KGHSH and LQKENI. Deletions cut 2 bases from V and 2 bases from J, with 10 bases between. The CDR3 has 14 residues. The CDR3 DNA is TGTGCCAGCTCACCAGCGACGGCAACCTACGAGCAGTACTTC. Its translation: CASSPATATYEQYF.

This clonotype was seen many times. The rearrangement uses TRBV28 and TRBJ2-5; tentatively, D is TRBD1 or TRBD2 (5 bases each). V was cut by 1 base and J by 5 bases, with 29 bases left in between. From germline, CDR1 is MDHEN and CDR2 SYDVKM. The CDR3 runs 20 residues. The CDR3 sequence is CASSLSPAAPKGRLGETQYF. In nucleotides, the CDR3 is TGTGCCAGCAGTTTATCTCCCGCCGCGCCTAAGGGACGGCTAGGGGAGACCCAGTACTTC.

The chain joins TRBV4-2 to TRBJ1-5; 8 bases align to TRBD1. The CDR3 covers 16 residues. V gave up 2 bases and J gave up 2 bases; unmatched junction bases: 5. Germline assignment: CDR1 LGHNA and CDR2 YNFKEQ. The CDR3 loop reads CASSQLTGQGNQPQHF. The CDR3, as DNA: TGTGCCAGCAGCCAATTAACGGGACAGGGCAATCAGCCCCAGCATTTT.

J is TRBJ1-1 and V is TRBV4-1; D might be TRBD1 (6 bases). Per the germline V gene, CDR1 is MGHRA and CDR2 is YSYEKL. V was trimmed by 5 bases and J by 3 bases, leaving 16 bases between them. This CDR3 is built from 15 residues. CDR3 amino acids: CASSSHIQGHTEAFF. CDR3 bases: TGCGCCAGCAGCAGTCACATACAGGGACACACTGAAGCTTTCTTT.

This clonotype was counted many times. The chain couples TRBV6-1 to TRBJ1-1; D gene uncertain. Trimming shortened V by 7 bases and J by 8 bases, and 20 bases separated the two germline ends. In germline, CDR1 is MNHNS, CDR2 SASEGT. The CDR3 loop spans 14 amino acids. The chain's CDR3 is CASNHRLPRIEAFF. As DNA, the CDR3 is TGTGCCAGCAACCACCGACTACCGAGGATCGAAGCTTTCTTT.

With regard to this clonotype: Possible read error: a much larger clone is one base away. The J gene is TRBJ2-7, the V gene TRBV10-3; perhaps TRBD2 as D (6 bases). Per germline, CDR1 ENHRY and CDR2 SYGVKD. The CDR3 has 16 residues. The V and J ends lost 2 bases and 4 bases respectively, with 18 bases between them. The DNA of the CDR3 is TGTGCCATCAGTGAGGTAACAGGACGGGGGTGTTACGAGCAGTACTTC. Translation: CAISEVTGRGCYEQYF.

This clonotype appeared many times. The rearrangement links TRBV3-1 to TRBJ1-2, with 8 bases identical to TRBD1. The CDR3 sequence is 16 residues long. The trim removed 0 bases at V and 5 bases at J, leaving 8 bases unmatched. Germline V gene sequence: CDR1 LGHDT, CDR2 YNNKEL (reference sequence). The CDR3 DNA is TGTGCCAGCAGCCAAGAGGCAGGGGGCGACTGGTATGGCTACACCTTC. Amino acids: CASSQEAGGDWYGYTF.

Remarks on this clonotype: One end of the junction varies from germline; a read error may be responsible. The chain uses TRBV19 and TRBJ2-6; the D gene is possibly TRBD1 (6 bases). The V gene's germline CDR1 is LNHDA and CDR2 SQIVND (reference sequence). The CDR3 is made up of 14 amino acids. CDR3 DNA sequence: TGTGCCAGTAGTACAGGGGATGGGGCCAGCGTCCTGACTTTC. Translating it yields CASSTGDGASVLTF.

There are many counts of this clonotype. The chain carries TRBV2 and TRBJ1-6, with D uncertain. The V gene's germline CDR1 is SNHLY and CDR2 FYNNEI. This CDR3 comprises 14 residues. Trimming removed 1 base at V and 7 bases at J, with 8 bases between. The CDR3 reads CASSEDSRNSPLHF. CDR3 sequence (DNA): TGTGCCAGCAGTGAAGATAGCCGAAATTCACCCCTCCACTTT.